This passage covers 11 T cell receptor beta chains from one sample sequenced in a study of human T cells and chemical hapten exposure (dated by TCRdb to about 2021). The method behind the library was RACE. The listed sequencing device is NextSeq 500. TCRdb reprocessing: public reads trimmed at Q25 with fastp, clones called with MiXCR, in-frame beta chains kept. All rows with the same CDR3 protein become a single entry with the most common DNA and genes. The sample profile shows 70,000 or so distinct CDR3 sequences; 8.5% to 14% of them were found once. Roughly 1.5% of the sample belongs to the ten largest clones. The time point label for this specimen denotes: patch test 3, about 24 weeks after DPC sensitization. Read against the paper, the sample's treatment or condition label means: therapeutic diphenylcyclopropenone sensitization with weekly scalp DPC. The material sequenced was whole blood, taken in connection with sensitization to the hapten diphenylcyclopropenone (DPC). These receptors were collected from a woman aged 45-65 years with alopecia areata. Some clones in this sample may be carry-over from other donors' samples.

The rearrangement uses TRBV11-2 and TRBJ2-4; 9 nucleotides line up with TRBD1. This CDR3 spans 14 amino acids. V lost 5 bases, J lost 10 bases, and 9 bases stayed unmatched. Germline loops: CDR1 SGHAT, CDR2 FQNNGV. The CDR3 reads CASSASGTGRIQYF. The DNA for the CDR3 is TGTGCCAGCAGCGCCTCCGGGACAGGGAGGATTCAGTACTTC.

This clonotype was counted only a few times. The rearrangement joins TRBV7-7 to TRBJ2-1; 9 bases align to TRBD2. This CDR3 has 15 residues. Trimming took 0 bases from V and 9 from J; bases not matched to a gene: 6. Germline V gene lookup returns CDR1 SSHAT and CDR2 FNYEAQ (reference sequence). CDR3 region: CASSLALAGKSEQFF. The CDR3 nucleotides are TGTGCCAGCAGCTTAGCCCTAGCGGGGAAATCTGAGCAGTTCTTC.

This clonotype turned up a few times. The chain joins TRBV7-9 to TRBJ2-2; D possibly corresponds to TRBD2 (5 bases). The germline CDR1 and CDR2 sequences are SEHNR and FQNEAQ (reference sequence). This CDR3 is 16 amino acids long. V dropped 4 bases and J dropped 2 bases, with 14 bases sitting between them. The CDR3 region has the DNA TGTGCCAGCAGCTCCATCCTTCGGGGTAACACCGGGGAGCTGTTTTTT. Protein sequence: CASSSILRGNTGELFF. The full variable domain, rest sourced from reference TRBV7-9 and TRBJ2-2, is DTGVSQNPRHKITKRGQNVTFRCDPISEHNRLYWYRQTLGQGPEFLTYFQNEAQLEKSRLLSDRFSAERPKGSFSTLEIQRTEQGDSAMYLCASSSILRGNTGELFFGEGSRLTVL.

Ten or more counts support this clonotype. The chain employs TRBV10-3 and TRBJ2-1, with a possible D match to TRBD2 (6 bases). Germline V lookup: CDR1 ENHRY, CDR2 SYGVKD. Trimming stripped 4 bases from V and 10 bases from J, with 17 bases between. CDR3 size: 14 residues. Here the CDR3 reads CAISVEGAVGEQFF. CDR3 coding DNA: TGTGCCATCAGTGTGGAGGGAGCGGTAGGAGAGCAGTTCTTC.

This clonotype was picked up a small number of times. V is TRBV6-1 and J is TRBJ2-4; D unresolved. V lost 3 bases and J lost 0, with 6 bases in between. The CDR3 is 14 amino acids. Germline CDR1 is MNHNS and CDR2 is SASEGT. CDR3 nucleotide sequence: TGTGCCAGCAGTGACCCACTAGCCAAAAACATTCAGTACTTC. Encoded protein: CASSDPLAKNIQYF.

The gene calls are TRBV12-3 or TRBV12-4 and TRBJ1-5; D unclear. The CDR3 runs to 12 residues. V lost 6 bases and J lost 7, with 10 bases in between. CDR3 bases: TGTGCCAGCAGCCTACAGTCACAGCCCCAGCATTTT. It encodes CASSLQSQPQHF.

This clonotype was seen a handful of times. The chain links TRBV20-1 to TRBJ1-5; 8 bases match TRBD1. J lost 0 bases, V lost 5 bases, and 6 bases had no gene match. This CDR3 is 15 amino acids long. Germline CDR1 is DFQATT and CDR2 is SNEGSKA (reference sequence). Here the CDR3 DNA reads TGCAGTGCTCCTCAGGGGGCCTATAGCAATCAGCCCCAGCATTTT. This gives the protein CSAPQGAYSNQPQHF.

In this sample, this clonotype turned up many times. The genes are TRBV11-2 and TRBJ2-7; 9 bases align to TRBD1. The CDR3 runs to 13 residues. Trimming removed 6 bases from V and 6 bases from J; junction bases left unmatched: 6. Germline CDR1 and CDR2: SGHAT and FQNNGV. The CDR3 sequence is CASRTGGRTEQYF. The DNA for the CDR3 is TGTGCCAGCAGAACAGGGGGCCGGACCGAGCAGTACTTC. The full variable domain, its missing parts supplied by reference TRBV11-2 and TRBJ2-7, is EAGVAQSPRYKIIEKRQSVAFWCNPISGHATLYWYQQILGQGPKLLIQFQNNGVVDDSQLPKDRFSAERLKGVDSTLKIQPAKLEDSAVYLCASRTGGRTEQYFGPGTRLTVT.

This clonotype has a count of ten or more. Here the CDR3 reads CASSLRGARNIQYF. The CDR3 DNA is TGTGCCAGCAGCCTAAGGGGGGCCCGAAACATTCAGTACTTC. The rearrangement uses TRBV7-2 and TRBJ2-4; D could derive from TRBD1 or TRBD2 (6 bases each). CDR1 is SGHTA, CDR2 FQGNSA, per germline. This CDR3 is built from 14 residues. Between the trimmed V and J ends, which lost 5 bases and 6 bases, there was a span of 14 bases.

This clonotype was seen more than once but under ten times. The gene calls are TRBV4-1 and TRBJ2-2; TRBD1 matches at 12 bases. The CDR3 has 15 residues. The germline gives CDR1 MGHRA, CDR2 YSYEKL. V trimming: 5 bases; J trimming: 8 bases; junction bases outside the gene matches: 6. CDR3: CASSNRDRGPGELFF. The CDR3 DNA reads TGCGCCAGCAGCAACCGGGACAGGGGGCCTGGGGAGCTGTTTTTT.

This clonotype occurred many times. This sequence joins TRBV12-3 or TRBV12-4 and TRBJ1-5, with D hard to call. Trimming took 0 bases from V and 13 from J, leaving 19 bases between them. The CDR3 loop spans 15 amino acids. Here the CDR3 reads CASSLARQDGRLQHF. CDR3 nucleotide sequence: TGTGCCAGCAGTTTAGCTCGTCAAGATGGAAGGCTTCAGCATTTT.